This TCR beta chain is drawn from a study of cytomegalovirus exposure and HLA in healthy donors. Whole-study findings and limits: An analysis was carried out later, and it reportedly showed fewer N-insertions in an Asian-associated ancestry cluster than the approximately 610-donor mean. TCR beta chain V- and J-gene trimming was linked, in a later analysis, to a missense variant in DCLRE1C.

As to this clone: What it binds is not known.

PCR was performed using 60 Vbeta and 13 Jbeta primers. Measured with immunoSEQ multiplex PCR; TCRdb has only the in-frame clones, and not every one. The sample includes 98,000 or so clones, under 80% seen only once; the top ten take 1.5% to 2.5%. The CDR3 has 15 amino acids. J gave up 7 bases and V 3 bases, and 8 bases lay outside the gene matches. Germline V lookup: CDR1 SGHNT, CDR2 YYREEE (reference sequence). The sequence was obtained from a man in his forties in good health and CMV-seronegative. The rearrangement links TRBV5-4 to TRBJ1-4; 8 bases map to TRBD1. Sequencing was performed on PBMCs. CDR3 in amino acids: CASSSAGTGGEKLFF. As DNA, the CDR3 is TGTGCCAGCAGCTCGGCCGGGACAGGCGGTGAAAAACTGTTTTTT.